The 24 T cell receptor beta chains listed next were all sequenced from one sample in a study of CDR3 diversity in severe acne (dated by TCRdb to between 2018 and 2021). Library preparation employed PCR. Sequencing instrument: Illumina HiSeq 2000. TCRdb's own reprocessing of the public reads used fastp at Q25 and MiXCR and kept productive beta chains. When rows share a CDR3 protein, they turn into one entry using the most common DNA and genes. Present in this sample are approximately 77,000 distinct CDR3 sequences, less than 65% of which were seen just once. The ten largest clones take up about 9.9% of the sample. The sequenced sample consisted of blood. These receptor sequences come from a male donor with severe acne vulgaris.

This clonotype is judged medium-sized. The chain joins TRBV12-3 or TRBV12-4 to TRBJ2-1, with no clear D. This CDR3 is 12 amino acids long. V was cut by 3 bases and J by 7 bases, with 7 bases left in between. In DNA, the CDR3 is TGTGCCAGCAGTTTTCGTCGGAATGAGCAGTTCTTC. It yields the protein CASSFRRNEQFF.

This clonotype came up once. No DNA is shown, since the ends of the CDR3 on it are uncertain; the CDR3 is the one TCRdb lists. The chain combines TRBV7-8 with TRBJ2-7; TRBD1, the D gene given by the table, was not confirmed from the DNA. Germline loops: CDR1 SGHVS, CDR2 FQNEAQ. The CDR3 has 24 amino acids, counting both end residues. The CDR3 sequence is CASSLAAGTYNEQFFGPGVYEQYF.

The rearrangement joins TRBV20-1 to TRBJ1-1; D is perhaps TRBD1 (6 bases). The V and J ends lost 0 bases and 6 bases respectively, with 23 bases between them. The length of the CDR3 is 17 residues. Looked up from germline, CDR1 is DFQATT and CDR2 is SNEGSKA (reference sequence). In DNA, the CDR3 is TGCAGTGCTAGAGATGGGGTGTTAGGGGGGTTTTTGTCTGAAGCTTTCTTT. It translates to CSARDGVLGGFLSEAFF.

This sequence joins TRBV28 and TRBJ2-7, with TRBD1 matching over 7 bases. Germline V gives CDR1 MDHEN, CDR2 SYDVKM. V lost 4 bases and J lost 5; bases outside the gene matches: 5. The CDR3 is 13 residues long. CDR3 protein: CASSSGTAHEQYF. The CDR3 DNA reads TGTGCCAGCAGTTCCGGGACAGCCCACGAGCAGTACTTC.

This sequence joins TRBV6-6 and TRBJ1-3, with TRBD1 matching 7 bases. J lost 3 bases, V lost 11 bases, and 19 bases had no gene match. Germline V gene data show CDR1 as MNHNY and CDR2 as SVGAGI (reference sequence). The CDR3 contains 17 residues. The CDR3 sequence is CARSEADPTGDGNTIYF. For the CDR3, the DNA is TGTGCCCGTTCAGAGGCGGACCCCACAGGGGATGGAAACACCATATATTTT.

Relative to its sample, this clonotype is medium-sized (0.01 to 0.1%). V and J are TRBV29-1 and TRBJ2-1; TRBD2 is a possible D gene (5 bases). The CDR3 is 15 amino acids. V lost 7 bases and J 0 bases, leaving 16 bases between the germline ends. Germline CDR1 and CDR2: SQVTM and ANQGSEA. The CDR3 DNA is TGCAGCGCCGAGGGTACTAGGAGCTCCTACAATGAGCAGTTCTTC. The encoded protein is CSAEGTRSSYNEQFF.

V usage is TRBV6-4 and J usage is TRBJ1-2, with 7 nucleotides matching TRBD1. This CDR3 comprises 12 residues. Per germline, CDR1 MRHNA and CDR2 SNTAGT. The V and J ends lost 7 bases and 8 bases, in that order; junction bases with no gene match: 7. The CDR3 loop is CASKTGLGGYTF. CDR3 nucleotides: TGTGCCAGCAAGACAGGGTTGGGAGGCTACACCTTC.

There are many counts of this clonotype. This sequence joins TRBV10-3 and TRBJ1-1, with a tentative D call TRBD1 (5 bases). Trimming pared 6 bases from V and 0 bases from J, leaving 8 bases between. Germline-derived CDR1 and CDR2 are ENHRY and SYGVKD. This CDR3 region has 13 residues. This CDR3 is CAIRGGMNTEAFF. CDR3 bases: TGTGCCATCAGGGGGGGAATGAACACTGAAGCTTTCTTT.

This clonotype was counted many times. The CDR3 coding sequence is TGTGCCAGCAGCACAGACGTGGGCGGCTCCAATGAGCAGTTCTTC. This codes for CASSTDVGGSNEQFF. The J gene is TRBJ2-1, the V gene TRBV9; D remains unclear. This CDR3 contains 15 residues. The germline V gene encodes CDR1 SGDLS and CDR2 YYNGEE. V was shortened by 4 bases and J by 6 bases, with 17 bases between the two germline ends.

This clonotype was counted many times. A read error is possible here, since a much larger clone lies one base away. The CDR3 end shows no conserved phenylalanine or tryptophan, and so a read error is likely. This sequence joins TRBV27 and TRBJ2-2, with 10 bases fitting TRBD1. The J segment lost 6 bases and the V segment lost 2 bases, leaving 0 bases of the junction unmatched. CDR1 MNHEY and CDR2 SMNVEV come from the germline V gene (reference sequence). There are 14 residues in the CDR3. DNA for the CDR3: TGTGCCAGCAGTTTAGACAGGGGGCCCGGGGAGCTGTTTCTT. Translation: CASSLDRGPGELFL.

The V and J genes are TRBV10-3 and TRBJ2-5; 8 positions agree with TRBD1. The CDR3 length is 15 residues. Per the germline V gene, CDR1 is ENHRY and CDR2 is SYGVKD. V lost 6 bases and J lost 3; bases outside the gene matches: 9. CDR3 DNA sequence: TGTGCCATCAGAACTTCAGGGGGCAGTGAAGAGACCCAGTACTTC. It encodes CAIRTSGGSEETQYF.

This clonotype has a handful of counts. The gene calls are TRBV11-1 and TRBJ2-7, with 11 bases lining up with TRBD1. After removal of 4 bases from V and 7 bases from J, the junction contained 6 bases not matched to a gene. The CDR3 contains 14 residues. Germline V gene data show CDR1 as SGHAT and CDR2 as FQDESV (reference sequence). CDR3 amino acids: CASSSDRGPWEQYF. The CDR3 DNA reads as TGTGCCAGCAGCTCGGACAGGGGGCCTTGGGAGCAGTACTTC. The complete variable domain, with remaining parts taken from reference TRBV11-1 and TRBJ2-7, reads EAEVAQSPRYKITEKSQAVAFWCDPISGHATLYWYRQILGQGPELLVQFQDESVVDDSQLPKDRFSAERLKGVDSTLKIQPAELGDSAMYLCASSSDRGPWEQYFGPGTRLTVT.

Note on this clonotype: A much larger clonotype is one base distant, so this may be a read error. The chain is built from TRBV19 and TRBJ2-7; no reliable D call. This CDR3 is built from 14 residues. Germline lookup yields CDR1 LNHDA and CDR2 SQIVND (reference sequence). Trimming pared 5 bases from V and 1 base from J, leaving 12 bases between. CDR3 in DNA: TGTGCCAGTAGTCCGGAACCGCGGTCCTACGAGCAGTACTTC. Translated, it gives CASSPEPRSYEQYF.

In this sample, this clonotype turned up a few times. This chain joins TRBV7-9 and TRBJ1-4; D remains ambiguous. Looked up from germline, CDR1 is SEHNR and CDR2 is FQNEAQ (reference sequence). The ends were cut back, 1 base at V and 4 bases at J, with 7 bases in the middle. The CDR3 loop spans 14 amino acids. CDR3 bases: TGTGCCAGCAGCTTAGAGACGTTTAATGAAAAACTGTTTTTT. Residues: CASSLETFNEKLFF.

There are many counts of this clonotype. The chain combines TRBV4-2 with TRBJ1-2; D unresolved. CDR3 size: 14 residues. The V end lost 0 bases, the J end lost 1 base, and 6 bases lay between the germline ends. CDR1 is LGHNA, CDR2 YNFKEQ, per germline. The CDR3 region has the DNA TGTGCCAGCAGCCAAGACAGGTATAACTATGGCTACACCTTC. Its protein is CASSQDRYNYGYTF.

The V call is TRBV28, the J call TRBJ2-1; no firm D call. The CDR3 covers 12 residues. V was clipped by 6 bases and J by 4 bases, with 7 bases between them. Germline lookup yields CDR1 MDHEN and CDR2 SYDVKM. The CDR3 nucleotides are TGTGCCAGCAGAGAAGGGTACAATGAGCAGTTCTTC. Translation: CASREGYNEQFF. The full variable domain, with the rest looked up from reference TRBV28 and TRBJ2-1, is DVKVTQSSRYLVKRTGEKVFLECVQDMDHENMFWYRQDPGLGLRLIYFSYDVKMKEKGDIPEGYSVSREKKERFSLILESASTNQTSMYLCASREGYNEQFFGPGTRLTVL.

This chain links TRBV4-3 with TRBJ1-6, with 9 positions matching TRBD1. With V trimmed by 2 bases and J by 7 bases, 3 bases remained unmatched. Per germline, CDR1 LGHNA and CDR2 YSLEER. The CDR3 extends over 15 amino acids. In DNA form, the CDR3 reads TGCGCCAGCAGCCAACGGGACAGGGTGAATTCACCCCTCCACTTT. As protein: CASSQRDRVNSPLHF.

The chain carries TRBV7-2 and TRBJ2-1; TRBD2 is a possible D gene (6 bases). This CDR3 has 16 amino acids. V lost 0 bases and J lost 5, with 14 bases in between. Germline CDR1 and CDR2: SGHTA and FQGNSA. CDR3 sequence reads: CASSLAGGPAHNEQFF. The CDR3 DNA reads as TGTGCCAGCAGCTTAGCGGGAGGCCCCGCGCACAATGAGCAGTTCTTC.

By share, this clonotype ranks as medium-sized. Here the CDR3 reads CASSTRQYQGHYEQYF. For the CDR3, the DNA is TGTGCCAGCAGCACCCGACAGTACCAGGGTCACTACGAGCAGTACTTC. The chain is built from TRBV7-8 and TRBJ2-7; a possible D gene is TRBD1 (5 bases). With 5 bases removed from V and 3 bases from J, the gap between germline ends came to 20 bases. The CDR3 consists of 16 residues. Germline CDR1 SGHVS, CDR2 FQNEAQ.

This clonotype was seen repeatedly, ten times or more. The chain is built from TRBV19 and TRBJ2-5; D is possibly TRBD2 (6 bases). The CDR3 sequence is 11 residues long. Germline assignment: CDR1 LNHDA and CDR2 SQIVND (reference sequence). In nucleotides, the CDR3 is TGTGCATCTGGGAGGATAGAGACCCAGTACTTC. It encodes CASGRIETQYF. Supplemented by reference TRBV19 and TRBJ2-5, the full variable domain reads DGGITQSPKYLFRKEGQNVTLSCEQNLNHDAMYWYRQDPGQGLRLIYYSQIVNDFQKGDIAEGYSVSREKKESFPLTVTSAQKNPTAFYLCASGRIETQYFGPGTRLLVL.

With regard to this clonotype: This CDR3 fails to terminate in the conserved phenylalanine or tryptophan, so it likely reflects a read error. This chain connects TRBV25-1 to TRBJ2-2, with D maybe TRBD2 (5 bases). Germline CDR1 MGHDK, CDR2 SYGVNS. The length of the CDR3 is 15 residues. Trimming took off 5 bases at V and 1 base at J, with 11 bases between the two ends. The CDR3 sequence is CASSPREGNTGELFL. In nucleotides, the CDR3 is TGTGCCAGCAGTCCCCGCGAGGGGAACACCGGGGAGCTGTTTCTT.

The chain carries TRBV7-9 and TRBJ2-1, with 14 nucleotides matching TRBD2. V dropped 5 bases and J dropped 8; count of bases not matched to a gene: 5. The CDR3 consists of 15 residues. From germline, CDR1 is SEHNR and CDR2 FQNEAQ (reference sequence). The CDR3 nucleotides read TGTGCCAGCAGCCCGCCGACTAGCGGGAGGGATGAGCAGTTCTTC. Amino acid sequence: CASSPPTSGRDEQFF. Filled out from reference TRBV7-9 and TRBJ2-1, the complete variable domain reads DTGVSQNPRHKITKRGQNVTFRCDPISEHNRLYWYRQTLGQGPEFLTYFQNEAQLEKSRLLSDRFSAERPKGSFSTLEIQRTEQGDSAMYLCASSPPTSGRDEQFFGPGTRLTVL.

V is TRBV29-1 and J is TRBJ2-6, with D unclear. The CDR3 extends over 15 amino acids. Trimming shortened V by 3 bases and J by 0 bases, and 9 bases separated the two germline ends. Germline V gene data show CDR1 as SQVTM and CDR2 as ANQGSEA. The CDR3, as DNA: TGCAGCGTTGAGGAGAGTCCCTCTGGGGCCAACGTCCTGACTTTC. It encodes CSVEESPSGANVLTF.

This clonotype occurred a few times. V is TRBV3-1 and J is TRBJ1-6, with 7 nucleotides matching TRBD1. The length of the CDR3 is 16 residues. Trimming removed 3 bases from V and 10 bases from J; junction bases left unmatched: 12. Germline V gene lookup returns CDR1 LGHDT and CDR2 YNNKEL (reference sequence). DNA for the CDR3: TGTGCCAGCAGCCAGGGTGGCGGCAGGGGGGACTCACCCCTCCACTTT. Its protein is CASSQGGGRGDSPLHF.